A single sample is the source of the 23 T cell receptor beta chains below, sequenced in a study of CXCR4 blockade with PD-1 therapy in pancreatic cancer. Assay: immunoSEQ multiplex PCR; the TCRdb copy retains only in-frame clones and omits some. Of 3,500 or so clones listed, about 50% are singletons. Sample: tumor tissue. Receptors originate from a human donor with pancreatic ductal adenocarcinoma.

A few counts support this clone. CDR3 coding DNA: TGTGCCAGCAGATGGACTAGCGGGAGGCGGGCCACCGGGGAGCTGTTTTTT. This encodes CASRWTSGRRATGELFF. V usage is TRBV28 and J usage is TRBJ2-2; 14 positions match TRBD2. CDR1 and CDR2 from the germline V gene are MDHEN and SYDVKM. This CDR3 contains 17 residues. Trimming took 6 bases from V and 4 from J; bases not matched to a gene: 7.

The chain uses TRBV5-1 and TRBJ2-7; D might be TRBD2 (5 bases). CDR1 SGHRS and CDR2 YFSETQ come from the germline V gene. The CDR3 is made up of 14 amino acids. With 4 bases removed from V and 0 bases from J, the gap between germline ends came to 11 bases. The CDR3 DNA reads TGCGCCAGCAGCATTGGAGGAAACTCCTACGAGCAGTACTTC. This gives the protein CASSIGGNSYEQYF. The full variable domain, with the rest looked up from reference TRBV5-1 and TRBJ2-7, is KAGVTQTPRYLIKTRGQQVTLSCSPISGHRSVSWYQQTPGQGLQFLFEYFSETQRNKGNFPGRFSGRQFSNSRSEMNVSTLELGDSALYLCASSIGGNSYEQYFGPGTRLTVT.

This chain joins TRBV19 and TRBJ2-7; 13 bases map to TRBD2. The CDR3 has 16 amino acids. Trimming took 4 bases from V and 3 from J; bases not matched to a gene: 6. Germline CDR1 and CDR2: LNHDA and SQIVND (reference sequence). CDR3 loop: CASSTPGLAGDYEQYF. The CDR3 DNA is TGTGCCAGTAGTACCCCCGGACTAGCGGGAGACTACGAGCAGTACTTC.

The table lists this clone with a count of one. The rearrangement uses TRBV15 and TRBJ2-3; 9 nucleotides align to TRBD2. After removal of 1 base from V and 4 bases from J, the junction contained 6 bases not matched to a gene. CDR3 size: 16 residues. Germline assignment: CDR1 LNHNV and CDR2 YYDKDF (reference sequence). CDR3 coding DNA: TGTGCCACCAGCAGAGTGCTAGCGGGAAGGGCAGATACGCAGTATTTT. It translates to CATSRVLAGRADTQYF.

V and J are TRBV11-3 and TRBJ2-3; 8 bases align to TRBD2. This CDR3 has 16 residues. The germline V gene has CDR1 SGHNT and CDR2 YENEEA. The junction had 13 bases not matched to a gene; V was cut back by 7 bases and J by 4 bases. The CDR3 bases are TGTGCCAGCAACAATGTGGCGGGGGGTGGGGCAGATACGCAGTATTTT. As protein: CASNNVAGGGADTQYF.

This clone was seen more than once but under ten times. V gene TRBV6-8 combines with J gene TRBJ2-7; D uncertain. Trimming pared 6 bases from V and 2 bases from J, leaving 11 bases between. From germline, CDR1 is MNHGY and CDR2 SAAAGT. The CDR3 sequence is 13 residues long. The CDR3 loop is CASSSTRTYEQYF. The CDR3, as DNA: TGTGCCAGCAGCTCGACACGAACCTACGAGCAGTACTTC.

Only a few counts were recorded for this clone. V is TRBV2 and J is TRBJ2-7; D is perhaps TRBD2 (5 bases). The germline gives CDR1 SNHLY, CDR2 FYNNEI. Trimming shortened V by 4 bases and J by 0 bases, and 7 bases separated the two germline ends. This CDR3 comprises 13 residues. In DNA, the CDR3 is TGTGCCAGCAGTGTCGACTACTCCTACGAGCAGTACTTC. This translates into CASSVDYSYEQYF.

This clone appeared a few times. The V and J genes are TRBV25-1 and TRBJ1-2; D is possibly TRBD1 (6 bases). The V end lost 2 bases, the J end lost 13 bases, and 17 bases lay between the germline ends. The CDR3 covers 13 residues. Germline V gene sequence: CDR1 MGHDK, CDR2 SYGVNS. This CDR3 reads CASSERGSTYATF. CDR3 nucleotides: TGTGCCAGCAGTGAAAGGGGGAGTACCTATGCCACCTTC.

CDR3 sequence reads: CATSGWDRLKGPYGYTF. The CDR3 region has the DNA TGTGCCACCAGCGGCTGGGACAGATTGAAGGGCCCCTATGGCTACACCTTC. The chain carries TRBV15 and TRBJ1-2; TRBD1 matches 7 bases. V trimming: 5 bases; J trimming: 4 bases; junction bases outside the gene matches: 16. Germline CDR1 reads LNHNV; CDR2 reads YYDKDF (reference sequence). This CDR3 spans 17 amino acids.

This clone is classed as hyperexpanded. The V gene is TRBV6-8, the J gene TRBJ2-2, with D perhaps being TRBD1 or TRBD2 (5 bases each). Trimming stripped 6 bases from V and 3 bases from J, with 5 bases between. The CDR3 spans 12 residues. Germline V gene sequence: CDR1 MNHGY, CDR2 SAAAGT. CDR3 protein: CASRGDTGELFF. The CDR3 region has the DNA TGTGCCAGCAGGGGGGACACCGGGGAGCTGTTTTTT.

The V call is TRBV15, the J call TRBJ2-2; 8 nucleotides match TRBD1. After removal of 1 base from V and 10 bases from J, the junction contained 5 bases not matched to a gene. This CDR3 is built from 14 residues. The germline gives CDR1 LNHNV, CDR2 YYDKDF (reference sequence). The DNA for the CDR3 is TGTGCCACCAGCAGAGCGGACAGGGCCGAGGAGCTGTTTTTT. As protein: CATSRADRAEELFF.

By its share, this clone is medium-sized. The chain uses TRBV11-3 and TRBJ1-1, with D maybe TRBD1 (6 bases). This CDR3 comprises 14 residues. V lost 3 bases and J lost 1, with 9 bases in between. The germline CDR1 and CDR2 sequences are SGHNT and YENEEA. As DNA, the CDR3 is TGTGCCAGCAGCTTGGCGGGACAGAACACTGAAGCTTTCTTT. Residues: CASSLAGQNTEAFF.

This clone appeared many times. The V and J genes are TRBV11-3 and TRBJ2-2; D is unresolved. V was pared by 1 base and J by 9 bases, with 15 bases between. Germline CDR1 and CDR2: SGHNT and YENEEA. The CDR3 runs to 15 residues. CDR3 in amino acids: CASSLVGPIGWELFF. The CDR3 DNA sequence: TGTGCCAGCAGCTTAGTCGGACCTATTGGTTGGGAGCTGTTTTTT.

The chain has TRBV6-8 and TRBJ2-3; D uncertain. Germline loops: CDR1 MNHGY, CDR2 SAAAGT. V was shortened by 5 bases and J by 2 bases, with 11 bases between the two germline ends. The CDR3 is 14 amino acids. Here the CDR3 reads CASSKLRYTDTQYF. CDR3 DNA: TGTGCCAGCAGTAAACTTAGGTACACAGATACGCAGTATTTT.

This rearrangement joins TRBV19 to TRBJ1-2; D possibly corresponds to TRBD1 (5 bases). The length of the CDR3 is 13 residues. V lost 6 bases, J lost 8 bases, and 16 bases lay in between. Per germline, CDR1 LNHDA and CDR2 SQIVND (reference sequence). Here the CDR3 reads CASRPGGGGGYTF. The CDR3 DNA reads TGTGCCAGTAGACCCGGTGGGGGGGGAGGCTACACCTTC.

This chain joins TRBV19 and TRBJ1-1; D possibly corresponds to TRBD1 (5 bases). V dropped 3 bases and J dropped 1 base, with 9 bases sitting between them. The V gene's germline CDR1 is LNHDA and CDR2 SQIVND (reference sequence). This CDR3 has 14 amino acids. CDR3 DNA: TGTGCCAGTAGTATCGGGACCGAGAACACTGAAGCTTTCTTT. Residues: CASSIGTENTEAFF.

This rearrangement joins TRBV19 to TRBJ1-4; TRBD1 might be the D (5 bases). The CDR3 is 14 amino acids. The V and J ends lost 2 bases and 2 bases respectively, with 6 bases between them. Germline V gene data show CDR1 as LNHDA and CDR2 as SQIVND (reference sequence). CDR3 loop: CASSIRDTNEKLFF. The CDR3 region has the DNA TGTGCCAGTAGTATAAGGGACACTAATGAAAAACTGTTTTTT.

The chain combines TRBV19 with TRBJ1-5; possible D gene TRBD2, 5 bases. The last part of the DNA fits TRBJ2-3 better; the J call may be wrong. The CDR3 loop spans 11 amino acids. Germline V gene data show CDR1 as LNHDA and CDR2 as SQIVND (reference sequence). The CDR3 sequence is CASSEGQPQYF. The CDR3, as DNA: TGTGCCAGTAGCGAGGGTCAGCCCCAGTATTTT.

The gene calls are TRBV28 and TRBJ2-7; D unresolved. Trimming removed 3 bases from V and 3 bases from J, with 6 bases in between. This CDR3 region has 12 residues. In germline, CDR1 is MDHEN, CDR2 SYDVKM. The DNA of the CDR3 is TGTGCCAGCAGTTTTTCTGGCTACGAGCAGTACTTC. This codes for CASSFSGYEQYF.

This clone turned up a few times. V usage is TRBV1 and J usage is TRBJ2-7; the DNA was not used to check the table's D call, TRBD2. TRBV1 is listed as a pseudogene. The CDR3 extends over 15 amino acids. The CDR3: CASSQPGTMADEQYF. The CDR3 DNA sequence: TGCGCCAGCAGCCAGCCCGGGACTATGGCCGACGAGCAGTACTTC.

The chain has TRBV28 and TRBJ2-1; 10 bases map to TRBD2. Per germline, CDR1 MDHEN and CDR2 SYDVKM. The CDR3 runs 16 residues. V dropped 8 bases and J dropped 10; count of bases not matched to a gene: 17. The CDR3: CASAPLGTSALEEQFF. The CDR3 DNA follows: TGTGCCAGCGCCCCGCTCGGGACTAGCGCTCTCGAGGAGCAGTTCTTC. Full variable domain (outside the CDR3, taken from reference TRBV28 and TRBJ2-1): DVKVTQSSRYLVKRTGEKVFLECVQDMDHENMFWYRQDPGLGLRLIYFSYDVKMKEKGDIPEGYSVSREKKERFSLILESASTNQTSMYLCASAPLGTSALEEQFFGPGTRLTVL.

V usage is TRBV25-1 and J usage is TRBJ1-1, with a tentative D call TRBD1 (6 bases). The CDR3 contains 12 residues. With 2 bases removed from V and 8 bases from J, the gap between germline ends came to 9 bases. Germline lookup yields CDR1 MGHDK and CDR2 SYGVNS. CDR3 protein: CASSEGGGEAFF. The CDR3 DNA reads as TGTGCCAGCAGTGAAGGGGGCGGGGAAGCTTTCTTT. The whole variable domain, remainder taken from reference TRBV25-1 and TRBJ1-1, is EADIYQTPRYLVIGTGKKITLECSQTMGHDKMYWYQQDPGMELHLIHYSYGVNSTEKGDLSSESTVSRIRTEHFPLTLESARPSHTSQYLCASSEGGGEAFFGQGTRLTVV.

The chain has TRBV28 and TRBJ2-7; TRBD1 matches 9 bases. V trimming: 6 bases; J trimming: 3 bases; junction bases outside the gene matches: 6. Germline values: CDR1 MDHEN, CDR2 SYDVKM. The CDR3 runs 14 residues. Here the CDR3 DNA reads TGTGCCAGCAGCCTGACAGGGGGGAACTACGAGCAGTACTTC. Translating it yields CASSLTGGNYEQYF.